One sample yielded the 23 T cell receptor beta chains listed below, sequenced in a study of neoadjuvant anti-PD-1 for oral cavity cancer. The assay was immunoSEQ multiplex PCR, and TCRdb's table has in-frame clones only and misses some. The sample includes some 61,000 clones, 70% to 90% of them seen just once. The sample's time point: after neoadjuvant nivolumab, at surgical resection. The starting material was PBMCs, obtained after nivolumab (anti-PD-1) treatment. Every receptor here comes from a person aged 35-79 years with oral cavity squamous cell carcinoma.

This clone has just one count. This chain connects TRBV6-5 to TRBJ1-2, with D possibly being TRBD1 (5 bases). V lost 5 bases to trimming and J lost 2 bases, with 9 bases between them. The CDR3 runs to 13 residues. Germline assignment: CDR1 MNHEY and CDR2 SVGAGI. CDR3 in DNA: TGTGCCAGCAGTCACGGGGGGAACTATGGCTACACCTTC. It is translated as CASSHGGNYGYTF.

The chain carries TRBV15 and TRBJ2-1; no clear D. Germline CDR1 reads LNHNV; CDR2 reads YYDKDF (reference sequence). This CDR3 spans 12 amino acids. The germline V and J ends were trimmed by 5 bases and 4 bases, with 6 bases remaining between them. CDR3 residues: CATSGIYNEQFF. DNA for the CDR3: TGTGCCACCAGCGGCATATACAATGAGCAGTTCTTC.

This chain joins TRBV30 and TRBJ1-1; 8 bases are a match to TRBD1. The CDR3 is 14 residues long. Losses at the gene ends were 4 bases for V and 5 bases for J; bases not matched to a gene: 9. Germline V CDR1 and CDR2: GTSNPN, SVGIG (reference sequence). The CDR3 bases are TGTGCCTGGACCGAGGACAGGGTAGGAACTGAAGCTTTCTTT. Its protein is CAWTEDRVGTEAFF.

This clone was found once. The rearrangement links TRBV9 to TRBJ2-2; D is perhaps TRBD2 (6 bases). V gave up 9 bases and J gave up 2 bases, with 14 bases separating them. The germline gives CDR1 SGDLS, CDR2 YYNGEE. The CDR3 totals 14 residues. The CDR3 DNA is TGTGCCACCCGGGAGAGATTCAACACCGGGGAGCTGTTTTTT. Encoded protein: CATRERFNTGELFF.

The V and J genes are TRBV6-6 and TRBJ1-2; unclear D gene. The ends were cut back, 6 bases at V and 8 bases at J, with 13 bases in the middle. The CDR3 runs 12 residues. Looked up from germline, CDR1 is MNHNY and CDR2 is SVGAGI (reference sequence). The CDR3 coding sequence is TGTGCCAGCAGACCCCAGGAAGACGGCTACACCTTC. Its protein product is CASRPQEDGYTF.

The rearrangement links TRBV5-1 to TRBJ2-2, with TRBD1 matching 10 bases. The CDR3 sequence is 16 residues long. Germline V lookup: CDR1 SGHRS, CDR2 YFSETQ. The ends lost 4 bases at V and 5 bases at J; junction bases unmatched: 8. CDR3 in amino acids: CASSEGQGGATGELFF. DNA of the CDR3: TGCGCCAGCAGCGAAGGACAGGGGGGCGCTACCGGGGAGCTGTTTTTT.

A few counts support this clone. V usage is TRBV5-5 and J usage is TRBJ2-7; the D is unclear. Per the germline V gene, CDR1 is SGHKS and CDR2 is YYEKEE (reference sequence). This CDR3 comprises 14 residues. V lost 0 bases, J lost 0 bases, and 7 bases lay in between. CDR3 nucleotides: TGTGCCAGCAGCTTGGACGCGAGCTCCTACGAGCAGTACTTC. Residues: CASSLDASSYEQYF.

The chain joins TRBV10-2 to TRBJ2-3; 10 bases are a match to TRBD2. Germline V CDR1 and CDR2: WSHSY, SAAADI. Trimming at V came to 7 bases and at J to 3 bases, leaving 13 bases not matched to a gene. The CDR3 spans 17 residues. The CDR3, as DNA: TGCGCCAGCATTCCCGACACAGCAGCGGGAGGGACAGATACGCAGTATTTT. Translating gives CASIPDTAAGGTDTQYF.

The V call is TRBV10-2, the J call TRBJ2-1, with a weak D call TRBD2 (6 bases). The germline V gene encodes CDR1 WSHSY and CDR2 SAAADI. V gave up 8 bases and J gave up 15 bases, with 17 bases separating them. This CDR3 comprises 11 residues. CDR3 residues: CASRDSPYPFF. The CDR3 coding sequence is TGCGCCAGCCGGGACTCCCCTTATCCGTTCTTC.

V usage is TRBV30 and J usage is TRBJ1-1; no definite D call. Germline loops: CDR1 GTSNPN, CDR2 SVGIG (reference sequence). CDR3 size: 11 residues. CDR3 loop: CAGRENTEAFF. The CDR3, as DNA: TGTGCTGGGAGAGAGAACACTGAAGCTTTCTTT.

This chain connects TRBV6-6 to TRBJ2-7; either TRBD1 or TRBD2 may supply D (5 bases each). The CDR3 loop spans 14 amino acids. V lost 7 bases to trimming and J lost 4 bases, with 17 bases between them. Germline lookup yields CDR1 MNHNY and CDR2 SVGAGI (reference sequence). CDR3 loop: CASILDTGTYEQYF. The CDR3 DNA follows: TGTGCCAGCATCCTGGACACGGGAACATACGAGCAGTACTTC.

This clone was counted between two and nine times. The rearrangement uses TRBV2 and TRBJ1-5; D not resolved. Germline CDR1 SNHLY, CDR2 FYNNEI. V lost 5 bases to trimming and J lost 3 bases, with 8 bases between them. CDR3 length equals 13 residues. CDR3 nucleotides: TGTGCCAGCAGTTCAGAGAACAATCAGCCCCAGCATTTT. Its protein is CASSSENNQPQHF.

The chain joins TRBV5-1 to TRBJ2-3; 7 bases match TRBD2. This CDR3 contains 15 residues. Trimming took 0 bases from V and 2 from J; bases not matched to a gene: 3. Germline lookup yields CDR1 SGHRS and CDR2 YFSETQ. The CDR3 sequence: CASSLGEGPTDTQYF. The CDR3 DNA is TGCGCCAGCAGCTTGGGGGAGGGCCCCACAGATACGCAGTATTTT.

CDR3 sequence: CAISEAGTRLNEQFF. CDR3 nucleotides: TGTGCCATCAGTGAGGCTGGGACCCGCCTAAATGAGCAGTTCTTC. This chain uses TRBV10-3 with TRBJ2-1; D is perhaps TRBD1 or TRBD2 (5 bases each). V was cut by 2 bases and J by 7 bases, with 15 bases left in between. Germline V gene data show CDR1 as ENHRY and CDR2 as SYGVKD. The length of the CDR3 is 15 residues.

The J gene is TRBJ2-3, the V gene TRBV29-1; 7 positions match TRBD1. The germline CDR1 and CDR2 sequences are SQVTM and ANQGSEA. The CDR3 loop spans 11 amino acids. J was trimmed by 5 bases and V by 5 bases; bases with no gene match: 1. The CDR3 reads CSVSGGDTQYF. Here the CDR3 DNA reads TGCAGCGTTTCAGGGGGAGATACGCAGTATTTT.

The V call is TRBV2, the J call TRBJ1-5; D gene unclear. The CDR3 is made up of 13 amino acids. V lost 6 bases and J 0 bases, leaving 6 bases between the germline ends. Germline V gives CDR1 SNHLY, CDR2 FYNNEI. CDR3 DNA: TGTGCCAGCAGGGATAATAGCAATCAGCCCCAGCATTTT. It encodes CASRDNSNQPQHF.

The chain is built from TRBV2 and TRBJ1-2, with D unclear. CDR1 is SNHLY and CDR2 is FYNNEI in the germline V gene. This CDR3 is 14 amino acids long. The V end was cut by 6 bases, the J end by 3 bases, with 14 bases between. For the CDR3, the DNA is TGTGCCAGCAGCCGAACCGAGGATTACTATGGCTACACCTTC. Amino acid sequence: CASSRTEDYYGYTF.

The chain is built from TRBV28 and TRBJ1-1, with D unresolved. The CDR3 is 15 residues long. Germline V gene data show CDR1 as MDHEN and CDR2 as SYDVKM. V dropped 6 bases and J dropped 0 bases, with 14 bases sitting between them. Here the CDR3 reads CASRPTGPMNTEAFF. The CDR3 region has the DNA TGTGCCAGCAGGCCCACTGGACCGATGAACACTGAAGCTTTCTTT.

CDR3 sequence (DNA): TGTGCCAGCAGTCCCCCAGGTTACAACACCGGGGAGCTGTTTTTT. It is translated as CASSPPGYNTGELFF. The V and J genes are TRBV28 and TRBJ2-2; D is unclear. Germline loops: CDR1 MDHEN, CDR2 SYDVKM. This CDR3 comprises 15 residues. V was shortened by 5 bases and J by 2 bases, with 12 bases between the two germline ends.

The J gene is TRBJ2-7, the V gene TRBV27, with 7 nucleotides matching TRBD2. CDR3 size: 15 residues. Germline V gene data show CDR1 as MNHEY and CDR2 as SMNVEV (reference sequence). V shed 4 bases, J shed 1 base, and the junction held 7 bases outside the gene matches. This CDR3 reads CASSSPGGGSYEQYF. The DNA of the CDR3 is TGTGCCAGCAGTTCTCCTGGGGGAGGGTCCTACGAGCAGTACTTC.

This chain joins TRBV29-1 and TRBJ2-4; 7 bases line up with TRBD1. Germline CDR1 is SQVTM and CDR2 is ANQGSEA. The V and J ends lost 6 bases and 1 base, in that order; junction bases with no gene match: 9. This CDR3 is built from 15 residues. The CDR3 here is CSVLFLQGAKNIQYF. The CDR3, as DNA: TGCAGCGTCCTATTCCTACAGGGGGCCAAAAACATTCAGTACTTC.

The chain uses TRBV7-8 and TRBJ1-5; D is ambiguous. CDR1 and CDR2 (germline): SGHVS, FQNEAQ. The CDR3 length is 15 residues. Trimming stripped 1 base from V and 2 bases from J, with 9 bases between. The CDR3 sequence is CASSLGQHGNQPQHF. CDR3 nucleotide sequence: TGTGCCAGCAGCTTAGGGCAGCATGGCAATCAGCCCCAGCATTTT.

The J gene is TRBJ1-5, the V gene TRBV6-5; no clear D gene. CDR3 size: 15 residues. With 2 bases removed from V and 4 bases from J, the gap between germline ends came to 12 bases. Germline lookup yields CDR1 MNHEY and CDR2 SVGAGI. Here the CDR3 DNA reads TGTGCCAGCAGTTACGGCAGGTCAGATAATCAGCCCCAGCATTTT. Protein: CASSYGRSDNQPQHF.